The rows below give T cell receptor beta chains drawn from one sample of a study of cytotoxic CD8 clonotypes in ibrutinib-treated CLL. TCRdb's copy holds only in-frame clones and misses some; the assay was immunoSEQ multiplex PCR. This sample has about 180,000 clones, with roughly four fifths found just once. The sequencing here drew on PBMCs, taken after 24 months of ibrutinib treatment. The receptor source for this set is a human donor with chronic lymphocytic leukemia. Both conserved end residues are part of each CDR3. The order of the fields is V gene, J gene, D gene, clone size, CDR3 protein, CDR3 DNA. The D gene is left open where the match is weak. Size tells how often a clone was seen (once, few, many) or the class of an expanded clone, and some rows leave it out.

>TRBV6-5|TRBJ2-7|TRBD2|.
CASSWVAGGHYEQYF
TGTGCCAGCAGTTGGGTTGCGGGAGGCCACTACGAGCAGTACTTC
>TRBV14|TRBJ2-7|.|.
CASSQQGAYEQYF
TGTGCCAGCAGCCAACAGGGCGCCTACGAGCAGTACTTC
>TRBV6-1|TRBJ1-1|TRBD1|few
CAIWGQSFTEAFF
TGTGCCATCTGGGGACAGTCCTTCACTGAAGCTTTCTTT
>TRBV30|TRBJ2-7|.|.
CAWNFPGQGWTSGYEQYF
TGTGCCTGGAACTTTCCGGGACAGGGCTGGACTAGCGGCTACGAGCAGTACTTC
>TRBV27|TRBJ1-2|TRBD1|.
CASSHYGTGDYGYTF
TGTGCCAGCAGCCATTACGGGACAGGTGACTATGGCTACACCTTC
>TRBV6-5|TRBJ1-5|TRBD1|.
CASSSTGGGNQPQHF
TGTGCCAGCAGCTCGACAGGGGGTGGCAATCAGCCCCAGCATTTT
>TRBV7-6|TRBJ2-3|.|.
CASSLGVVDTQYF
TGTGCCAGCAGCTTAGGCGTGGTAGATACGCAGTATTTT
>TRBV28|TRBJ2-7|.|.
CASSSRTVLYEQYF
TGTGCCAGCAGTTCGAGGACGGTACTCTACGAGCAGTACTTC
>TRBV28|TRBJ2-2|.|few
CASTAYSNTGELFF
TGTGCCAGCACGGCGTATTCAAACACCGGGGAGCTGTTTTTT
>TRBV6-1|TRBJ1-1|.|.
CASRTQNTEAFF
TGTGCCAGCAGAACCCAGAACACTGAAGCTTTCTTT
>TRBV30|TRBJ2-5|TRBD1|.
CAWSRGGRGETQYF
TGTGCCTGGAGTCGAGGGGGCAGGGGCGAGACCCAGTACTTC
>TRBV20-1|TRBJ2-1|.|.
CSAREGSGVF
TGCAGTGCTAGAGAGGGGTCCGGCGTCTTC
>TRBV6-5|TRBJ2-2|TRBD1|.
CASTGQGATGELFF
TGTGCCAGCACCGGACAGGGGGCTACCGGGGAGCTGTTTTTT
>TRBV6-1|TRBJ2-1|TRBD2|once
CASSARTSVGLSSYNEQFF
TGTGCCAGCAGTGCTCGGACTAGCGTCGGTTTGAGCTCCTACAATGAGCAGTTCTTC
>TRBV2|TRBJ1-1|TRBD1|.
CASTGQGLSNNEAFF
TGTGCCAGCACCGGACAGGGGCTATCGAACAATGAAGCTTTCTTT
>TRBV4-1|TRBJ2-6|TRBD1|.
CASSRDGTGSGANVLTF
TGCGCCAGCAGCCGAGATGGGACAGGCTCTGGGGCCAACGTCCTGACTTTC
>TRBV5-1|TRBJ2-7|TRBD1|.
CASSRGTGGIYEQYF
TGCGCCAGCAGCCGAGGGACAGGGGGTATCTACGAGCAGTACTTC
>TRBV5-1|TRBJ2-1|TRBD2|many
CASSSEGLAWVHEQFF
TGCGCCAGCAGCTCCGAGGGACTAGCATGGGTTCATGAGCAGTTCTTC
>TRBV7-9|TRBJ2-7|TRBD1|.
CASSLGSGGQGYEQYF
TGTGCCAGCAGCTTAGGGTCCGGGGGACAGGGGTACGAGCAGTACTTC
>TRBV28|TRBJ2-6|.|.
CASSSSSGANVLTF
TGTGCCAGCAGTTCATCGAGCGGGGCCAACGTCCTGACTTTC
>TRBV9|TRBJ1-1|.|.
CASSVSWVNTEAFF
TGTGCCAGCAGCGTAAGTTGGGTTAACACTGAAGCTTTCTTT
>TRBV7-9|TRBJ2-1|.|.
CASSGRAGYLNEQFF
TGTGCCAGCAGCGGCAGGGCAGGATACCTAAATGAGCAGTTCTTC
>TRBV18|TRBJ1-4|.|.
CASSGGGEKLFF
TGTGCCAGCTCCGGAGGAGGTGAAAAACTGTTTTTT
>TRBV7-2|TRBJ2-1|.|.
CASSPQSYNEQFF
TGTGCCAGCAGCCCCCAGAGTTACAATGAGCAGTTCTTC
>TRBV12-5|TRBJ2-7|.|.
CASGLSPYEQYF
TGTGCTAGTGGTTTGTCCCCCTACGAGCAGTACTTC
>TRBV6-5|TRBJ1-2|.|.
CASSYDGDYGYTF
TGTGCCAGCAGTTACGACGGTGACTATGGCTACACCTTC
>TRBV28|TRBJ2-6|TRBD1|.
CASTIQGASGANVLTF
TGTGCCAGCACCATACAGGGGGCATCTGGGGCCAACGTCCTGACTTTC
>TRBV5-6|TRBJ2-2|.|.
CASSLSRENTGELFF
TGTGCCAGCAGCTTGTCCAGGGAGAACACCGGGGAGCTGTTTTTT
>TRBV7-9|TRBJ1-2|.|.
CASSLNPPGPNYGYTF
TGTGCCAGCAGTCTTAACCCCCCAGGCCCCAACTATGGCTACACCTTC
>TRBV5-1|TRBJ2-2|.|.
CASSRLEQGITGELFF
TGCGCCAGCAGCCGATTGGAACAGGGTATCACCGGGGAGCTGTTTTTT
>TRBV27|TRBJ2-7|TRBD2|.
CASTSWAGGEQYF
TGTGCCAGCACCTCCTGGGCGGGAGGCGAGCAGTACTTC
>TRBV11-2|TRBJ2-7|.|.
CASSLERPLVYPYEQYF
TGTGCCAGCAGCTTAGAGAGGCCGCTGGTTTATCCTTACGAGCAGTACTTC
>TRBV4-2|TRBJ2-4|.|.
CASTRGSGDIQYF
TGTGCCAGCACCCGTGGGTCGGGGGACATTCAGTACTTC
>TRBV29-1|TRBJ1-1|.|many
CSVGRNTEAFF
TGCAGCGTAGGGAGGAACACTGAAGCTTTCTTT
>TRBV5-6|TRBJ2-1|TRBD2|few
CASRKTGTSGRAGNEQFF
TGTGCCAGCAGGAAAACCGGGACTAGCGGGAGGGCTGGCAATGAGCAGTTCTTC
>TRBV6-6|TRBJ2-2|.|.
CASRDPSGELFF
TGTGCCAGCAGAGACCCTTCCGGGGAGCTGTTTTTT
>TRBV11-2|TRBJ1-1|.|.
CASTRTHRVAFF
TGTGCCAGCACCAGAACCCACAGGGTGGCTTTCTTT
>TRBV2|TRBJ2-5|TRBD1|.
CASSEGQGDGETQYF
TGTGCCAGCAGTGAAGGGCAGGGGGATGGAGAGACCCAGTACTTC
>TRBV19|TRBJ1-3|TRBD1|.
CASSNRTGPSGNTIYF
TGTGCCAGTAGTAACCGGACAGGGCCCTCTGGAAACACCATATATTTT
>TRBV4-2|TRBJ2-3|.|.
CASSNNGLVTDTQYF
TGTGCCAGCAGTAACAATGGACTTGTCACAGATACGCAGTATTTT
>TRBV27|TRBJ2-7|TRBD1|.
CASSLSGTVSGEQYF
TGTGCCAGCAGTTTATCGGGGACAGTGTCGGGGGAGCAGTACTTC